This T cell receptor (beta chain) emerged from a study of CD8 T cell repertoires and HIV-1 epitope variants. In the study overall: Controls were a CMV, EBV and flu peptide pool, Ebola AY9 negative control, and no-peptide well. The baseline condition was 1M T cells left uncultured.

Sequencing of TCR beta CDR3 used immunoSEQ survey depth. The table came from immunoSEQ multiplex PCR; TCRdb's copy has only in-frame clones and leaves some out. This table holds 4,500 to 5,000 clones, 55% to 65% found once. This clone counts as medium-sized. Its matching antigen is unknown. This clonotype was obtained from a male donor with HIV. Sample: cultured CD8+ T cells derived from PBMCs.

The DNA of the CDR3 is TGTGCCAGCAGCCCAAGGGACAGTTCTAATGAAAAACTGTTTTTT. Its translation is CASSPRDSSNEKLFF. This chain links TRBV9 with TRBJ1-4; 7 nucleotides line up with TRBD1. Trimming took 4 bases from V and 3 from J; bases not matched to a gene: 6. The CDR3 loop spans 15 amino acids. Germline assignment: CDR1 SGDLS and CDR2 YYNGEE.